A single sample is the source of the 2 T cell receptor beta chains below, sequenced in a study of graft-versus-host responses after intestinal transplantation. The graft tissue was processed, and this released both intraepithelial and lamina propria lymphocytes. The protocol was immunoSEQ multiplex PCR, while the TCRdb copy is restricted to in-frame clones and leaves out a portion. Here the sample spans about 19,000 clones, around 76% being singletons. The sequenced sample was ileum tissue, obtained roughly 3 weeks after intestinal transplant. Receptor source: a human patient who received an intestinal transplant, so some T cells may come from the graft donor.

The chain couples TRBV2 to TRBJ2-6, with D uncertain. The germline V and J ends were trimmed by 6 bases and 0 bases, with 9 bases remaining between them. Per the germline V gene, CDR1 is SNHLY and CDR2 is FYNNEI. CDR3 length equals 15 residues. The CDR3 coding sequence is TGTGCCAGCAGGAGGCAGCACTCTGGGGCCAACGTCCTGACTTTC. Encoded protein: CASRRQHSGANVLTF.

The J gene is TRBJ1-4, the V gene TRBV30, with TRBD1 matching 8 bases. The CDR3 is 14 residues long. V was clipped by 3 bases and J by 4 bases; unmatched bases: 4. Per germline, CDR1 GTSNPN and CDR2 SVGIG (reference sequence). Here the CDR3 reads CAWSRGRINEKLFF. The CDR3 DNA is TGTGCCTGGAGCAGGGGGCGAATTAATGAAAAACTGTTTTTT.